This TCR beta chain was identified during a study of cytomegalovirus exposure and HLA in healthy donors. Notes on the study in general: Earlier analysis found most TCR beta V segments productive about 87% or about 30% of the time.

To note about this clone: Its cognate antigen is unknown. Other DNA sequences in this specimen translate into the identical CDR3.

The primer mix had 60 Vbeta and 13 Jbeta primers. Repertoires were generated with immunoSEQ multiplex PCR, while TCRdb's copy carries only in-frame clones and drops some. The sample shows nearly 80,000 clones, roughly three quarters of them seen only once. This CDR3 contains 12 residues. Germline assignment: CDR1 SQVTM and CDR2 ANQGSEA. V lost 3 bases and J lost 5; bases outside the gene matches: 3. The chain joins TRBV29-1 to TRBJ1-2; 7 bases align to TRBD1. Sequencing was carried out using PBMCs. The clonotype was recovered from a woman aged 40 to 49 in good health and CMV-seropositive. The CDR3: CSVDEQGYGYTF. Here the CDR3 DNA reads TGCAGCGTTGATGAACAGGGGTATGGCTACACCTTC.